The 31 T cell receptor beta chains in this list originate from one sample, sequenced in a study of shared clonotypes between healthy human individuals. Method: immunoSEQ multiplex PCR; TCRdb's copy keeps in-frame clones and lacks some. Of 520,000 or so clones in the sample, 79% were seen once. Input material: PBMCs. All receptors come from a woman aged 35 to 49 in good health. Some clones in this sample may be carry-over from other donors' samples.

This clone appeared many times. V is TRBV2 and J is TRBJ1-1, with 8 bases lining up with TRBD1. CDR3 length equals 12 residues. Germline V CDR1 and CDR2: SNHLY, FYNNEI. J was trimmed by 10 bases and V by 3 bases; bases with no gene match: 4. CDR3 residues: CASSEWTGLAFF. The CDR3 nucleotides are TGTGCCAGCAGTGAGTGGACAGGGTTAGCTTTCTTT. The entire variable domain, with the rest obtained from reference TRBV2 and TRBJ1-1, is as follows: EPEVTQTPSHQVTQMGQEVILRCVPISNHLYFYWYRQILGQKVEFLVSFYNNEISEKSEIFDDQFSVERPDGSNFTLKIRSTKLEDSAMYFCASSEWTGLAFFGQGTRLTVV.

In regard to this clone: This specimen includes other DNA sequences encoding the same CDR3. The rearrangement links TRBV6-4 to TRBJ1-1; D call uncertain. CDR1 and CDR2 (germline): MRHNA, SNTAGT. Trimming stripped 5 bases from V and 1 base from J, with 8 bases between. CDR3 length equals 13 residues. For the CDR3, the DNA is TGTGCCAGCAGTCCAGGTGAGAACACTGAAGCTTTCTTT. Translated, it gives CASSPGENTEAFF.

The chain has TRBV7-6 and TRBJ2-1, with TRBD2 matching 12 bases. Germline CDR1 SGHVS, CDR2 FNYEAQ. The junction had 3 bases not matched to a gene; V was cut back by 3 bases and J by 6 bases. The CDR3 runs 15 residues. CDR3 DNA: TGTGCCAGCAGCTTTGGGACTAGCGGGTCCAATGAGCAGTTCTTC. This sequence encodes CASSFGTSGSNEQFF.

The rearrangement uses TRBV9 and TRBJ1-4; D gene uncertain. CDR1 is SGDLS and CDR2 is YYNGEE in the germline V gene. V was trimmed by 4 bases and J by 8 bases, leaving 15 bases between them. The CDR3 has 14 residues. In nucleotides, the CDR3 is TGTGCCAGCAGCCCCGGACCCACAATCGAAAAACTGTTTTTT. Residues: CASSPGPTIEKLFF.

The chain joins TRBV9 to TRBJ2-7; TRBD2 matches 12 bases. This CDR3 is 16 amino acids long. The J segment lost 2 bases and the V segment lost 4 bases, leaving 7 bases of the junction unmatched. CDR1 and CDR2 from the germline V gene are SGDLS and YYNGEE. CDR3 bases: TGTGCCAGCAGCCCCTCCGCTAGCGGGAGGGCCTACGAGCAGTACTTC. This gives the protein CASSPSASGRAYEQYF.

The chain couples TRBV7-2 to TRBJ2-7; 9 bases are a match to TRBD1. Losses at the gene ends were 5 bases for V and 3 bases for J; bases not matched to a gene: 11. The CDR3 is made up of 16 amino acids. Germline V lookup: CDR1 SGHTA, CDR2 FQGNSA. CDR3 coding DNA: TGTGCCAGCAGCGTCCTAGCCGGGACAGGGCTCTACGAGCAGTACTTC. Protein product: CASSVLAGTGLYEQYF. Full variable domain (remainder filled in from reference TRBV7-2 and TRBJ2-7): GAGVSQSPSNKVTEKGKDVELRCDPISGHTALYWYRQSLGQGLEFLIYFQGNSAPDKSGLPSDRFSAERTGGSVSTLTIQRTQQEDSAVYLCASSVLAGTGLYEQYFGPGTRLTVT.

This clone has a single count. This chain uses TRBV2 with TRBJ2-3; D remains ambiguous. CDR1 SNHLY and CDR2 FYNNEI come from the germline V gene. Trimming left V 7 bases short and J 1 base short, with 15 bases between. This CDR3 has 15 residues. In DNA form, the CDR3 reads TGTGCCAGCAACTTCCTTGGCGGAGGCACAGATACGCAGTATTTT. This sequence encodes CASNFLGGGTDTQYF.

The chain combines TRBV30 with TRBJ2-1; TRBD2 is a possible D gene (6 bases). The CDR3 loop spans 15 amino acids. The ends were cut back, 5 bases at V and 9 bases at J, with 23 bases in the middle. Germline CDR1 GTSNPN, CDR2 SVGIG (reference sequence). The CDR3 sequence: CAWQNQELANLEQFF. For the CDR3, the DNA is TGTGCCTGGCAAAATCAGGAACTAGCCAACCTTGAGCAGTTCTTC.

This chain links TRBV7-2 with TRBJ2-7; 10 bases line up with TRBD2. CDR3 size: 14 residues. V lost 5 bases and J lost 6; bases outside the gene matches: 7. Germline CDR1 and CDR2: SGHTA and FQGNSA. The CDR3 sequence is CASSPRRTSGEQYF. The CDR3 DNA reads TGTGCCAGCAGCCCCCGAAGGACTAGCGGCGAGCAGTACTTC.

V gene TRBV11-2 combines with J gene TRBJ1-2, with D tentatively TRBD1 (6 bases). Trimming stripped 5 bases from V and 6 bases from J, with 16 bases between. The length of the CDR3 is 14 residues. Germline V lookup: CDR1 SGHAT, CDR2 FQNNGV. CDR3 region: CASSPTTGLHGYTF. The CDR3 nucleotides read TGTGCCAGCAGCCCTACTACAGGGCTCCATGGCTACACCTTC. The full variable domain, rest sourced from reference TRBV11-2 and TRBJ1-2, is EAGVAQSPRYKIIEKRQSVAFWCNPISGHATLYWYQQILGQGPKLLIQFQNNGVVDDSQLPKDRFSAERLKGVDSTLKIQPAKLEDSAVYLCASSPTTGLHGYTFGSGTRLTVV.

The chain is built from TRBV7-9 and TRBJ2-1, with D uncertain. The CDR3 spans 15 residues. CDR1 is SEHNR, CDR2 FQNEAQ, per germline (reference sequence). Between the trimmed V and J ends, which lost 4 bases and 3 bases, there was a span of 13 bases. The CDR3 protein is CASSSISTDYNEQFF. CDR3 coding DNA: TGTGCCAGCAGCTCCATTAGTACAGACTACAATGAGCAGTTCTTC.

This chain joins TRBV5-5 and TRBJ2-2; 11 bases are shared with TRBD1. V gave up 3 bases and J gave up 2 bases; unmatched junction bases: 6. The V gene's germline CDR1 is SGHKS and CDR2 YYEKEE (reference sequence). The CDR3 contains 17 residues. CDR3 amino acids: CASSWTGGLFNTGELFF. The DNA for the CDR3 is TGTGCCAGCAGCTGGACAGGGGGCCTTTTTAACACCGGGGAGCTGTTTTTT.

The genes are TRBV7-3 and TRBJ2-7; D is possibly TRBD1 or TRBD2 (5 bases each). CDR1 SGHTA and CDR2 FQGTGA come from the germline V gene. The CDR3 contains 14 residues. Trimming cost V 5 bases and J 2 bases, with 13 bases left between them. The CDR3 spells CASSQGHGAYEQYF. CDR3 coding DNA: TGTGCCAGCAGCCAAGGACACGGGGCCTACGAGCAGTACTTC.

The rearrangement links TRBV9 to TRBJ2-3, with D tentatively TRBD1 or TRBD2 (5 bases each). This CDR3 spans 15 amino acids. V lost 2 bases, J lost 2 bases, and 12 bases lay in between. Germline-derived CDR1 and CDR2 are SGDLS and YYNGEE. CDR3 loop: CASSVGGTITDTQYF. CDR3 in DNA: TGTGCCAGCAGCGTTGGTGGGACGATCACAGATACGCAGTATTTT.

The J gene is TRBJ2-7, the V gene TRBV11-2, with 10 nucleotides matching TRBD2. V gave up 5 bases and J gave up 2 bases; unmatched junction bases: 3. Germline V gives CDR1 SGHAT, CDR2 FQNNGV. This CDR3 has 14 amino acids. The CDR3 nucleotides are TGTGCCAGCAGCCGGAGCGGGAGGGCCTACGAGCAGTACTTC. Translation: CASSRSGRAYEQYF.

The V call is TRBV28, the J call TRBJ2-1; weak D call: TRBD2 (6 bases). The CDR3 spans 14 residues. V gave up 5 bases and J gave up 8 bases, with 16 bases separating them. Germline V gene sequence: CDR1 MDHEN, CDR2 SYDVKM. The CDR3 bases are TGTGCCAGCAGTCACCAGCGGAGGGGAGATGAGCAGTTCTTC. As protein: CASSHQRRGDEQFF.

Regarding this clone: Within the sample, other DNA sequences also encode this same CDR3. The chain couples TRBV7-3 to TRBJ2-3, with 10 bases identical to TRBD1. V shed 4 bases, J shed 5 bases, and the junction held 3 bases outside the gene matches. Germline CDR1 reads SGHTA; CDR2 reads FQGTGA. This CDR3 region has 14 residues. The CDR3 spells CASSSTGGQDTQYF. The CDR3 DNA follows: TGTGCCAGCAGCTCGACAGGGGGCCAAGATACGCAGTATTTT.

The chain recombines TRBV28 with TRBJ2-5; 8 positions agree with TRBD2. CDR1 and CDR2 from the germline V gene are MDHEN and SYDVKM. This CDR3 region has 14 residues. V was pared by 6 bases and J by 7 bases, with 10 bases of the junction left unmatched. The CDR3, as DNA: TGTGCCAGCAGCCCCCCGGGAGGGACGGGGACCCAGTACTTC. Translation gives CASSPPGGTGTQYF.

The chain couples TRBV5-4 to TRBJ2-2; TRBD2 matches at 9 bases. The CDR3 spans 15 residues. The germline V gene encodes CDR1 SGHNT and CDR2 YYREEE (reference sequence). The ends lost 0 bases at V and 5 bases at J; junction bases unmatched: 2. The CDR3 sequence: CASSLDLAGTGELFF. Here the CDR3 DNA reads TGTGCCAGCAGCTTGGATCTAGCGGGGACCGGGGAGCTGTTTTTT.

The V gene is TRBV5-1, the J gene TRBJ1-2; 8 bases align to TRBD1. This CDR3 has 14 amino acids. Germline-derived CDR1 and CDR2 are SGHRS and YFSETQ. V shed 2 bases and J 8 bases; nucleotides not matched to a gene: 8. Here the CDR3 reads CASSLPGTGEGYTF. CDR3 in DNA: TGCGCCAGCAGCTTACCCGGGACAGGAGAGGGCTACACCTTC.

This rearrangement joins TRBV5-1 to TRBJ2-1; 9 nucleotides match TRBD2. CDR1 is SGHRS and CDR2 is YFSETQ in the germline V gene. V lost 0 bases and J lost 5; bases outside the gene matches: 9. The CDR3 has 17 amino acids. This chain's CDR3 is CASSLAGWASGNNEQFF. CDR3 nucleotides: TGCGCCAGCAGCTTGGCTGGTTGGGCTAGCGGGAACAATGAGCAGTTCTTC.

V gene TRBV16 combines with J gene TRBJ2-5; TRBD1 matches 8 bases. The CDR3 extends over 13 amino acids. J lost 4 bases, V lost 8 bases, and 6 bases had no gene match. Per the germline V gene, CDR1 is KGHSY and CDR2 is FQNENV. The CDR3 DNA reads TGTGCCAGCGCTCAGGGGGCTGCAGAGACCCAGTACTTC. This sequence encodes CASAQGAAETQYF.

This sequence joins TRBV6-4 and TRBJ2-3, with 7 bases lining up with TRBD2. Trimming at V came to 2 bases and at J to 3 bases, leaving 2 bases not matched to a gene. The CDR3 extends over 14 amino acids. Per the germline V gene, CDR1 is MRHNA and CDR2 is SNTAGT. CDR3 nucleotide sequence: TGTGCCAGCAGTGACGATAGCGGGACAGATACGCAGTATTTT. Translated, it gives CASSDDSGTDTQYF.

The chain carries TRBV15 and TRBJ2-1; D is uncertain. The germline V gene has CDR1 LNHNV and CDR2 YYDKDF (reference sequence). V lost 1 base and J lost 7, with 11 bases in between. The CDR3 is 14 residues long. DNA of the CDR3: TGTGCCACCAGCAGAGCTTACCCCCCGAATGAGCAGTTCTTC. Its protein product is CATSRAYPPNEQFF. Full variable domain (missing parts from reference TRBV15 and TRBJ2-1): DAMVIQNPRYQVTQFGKPVTLSCSQTLNHNVMYWYQQKSSQAPKLLFHYYDKDFNNEADTPDNFQSRRPNTSFCFLDIRSPGLGDTAMYLCATSRAYPPNEQFFGPGTRLTVL.

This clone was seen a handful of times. The CDR3 DNA follows: TGTGCCAGCAGCTTAATGGCAGGTTTGAACGGGGAGCTGTTTTTT. Translating gives CASSLMAGLNGELFF. The rearrangement links TRBV11-2 to TRBJ2-2; no definite D call. This CDR3 is built from 15 residues. Trimming removed 2 bases from V and 7 bases from J, with 14 bases in between. Germline CDR1 is SGHAT and CDR2 is FQNNGV.

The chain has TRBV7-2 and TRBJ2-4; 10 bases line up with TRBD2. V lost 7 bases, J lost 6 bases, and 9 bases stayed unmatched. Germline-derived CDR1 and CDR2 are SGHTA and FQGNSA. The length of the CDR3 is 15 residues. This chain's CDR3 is CASNLLAGAGNIQYF. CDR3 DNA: TGTGCCAGCAACTTGCTAGCGGGAGCAGGAAACATTCAGTACTTC. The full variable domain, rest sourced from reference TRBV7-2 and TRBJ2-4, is GAGVSQSPSNKVTEKGKDVELRCDPISGHTALYWYRQSLGQGLEFLIYFQGNSAPDKSGLPSDRFSAERTGGSVSTLTIQRTQQEDSAVYLCASNLLAGAGNIQYFGAGTRLSVL.

CDR3: CASSLAPGLAGEGQYF. CDR3 DNA sequence: TGTGCCAGCAGCTTAGCCCCGGGACTAGCGGGAGAAGGGCAGTACTTC. The V call is TRBV7-8, the J call TRBJ2-7; 14 bases match TRBD2. The CDR3 consists of 16 residues. Germline V gene lookup returns CDR1 SGHVS and CDR2 FQNEAQ. Losses at the gene ends were 0 bases for V and 9 bases for J; bases not matched to a gene: 7.

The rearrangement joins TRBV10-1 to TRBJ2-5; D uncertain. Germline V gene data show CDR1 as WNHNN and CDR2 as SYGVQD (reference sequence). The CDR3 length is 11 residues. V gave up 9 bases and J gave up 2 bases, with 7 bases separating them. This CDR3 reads CASGVQETQYF. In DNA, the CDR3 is TGCGCCAGTGGGGTTCAAGAGACCCAGTACTTC.

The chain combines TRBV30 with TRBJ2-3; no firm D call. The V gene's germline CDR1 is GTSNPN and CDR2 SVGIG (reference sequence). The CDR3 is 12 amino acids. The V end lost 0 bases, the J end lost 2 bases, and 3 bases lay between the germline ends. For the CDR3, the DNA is TGTGCCTGGAGTGTAAACACAGATACGCAGTATTTT. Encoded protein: CAWSVNTDTQYF.

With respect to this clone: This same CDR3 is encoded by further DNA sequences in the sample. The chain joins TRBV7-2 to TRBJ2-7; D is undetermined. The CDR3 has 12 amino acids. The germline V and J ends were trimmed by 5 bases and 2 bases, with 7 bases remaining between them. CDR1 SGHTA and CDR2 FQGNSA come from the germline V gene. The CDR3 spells CASSPTTYEQYF. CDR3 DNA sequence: TGTGCCAGCAGCCCGACAACCTACGAGCAGTACTTC.

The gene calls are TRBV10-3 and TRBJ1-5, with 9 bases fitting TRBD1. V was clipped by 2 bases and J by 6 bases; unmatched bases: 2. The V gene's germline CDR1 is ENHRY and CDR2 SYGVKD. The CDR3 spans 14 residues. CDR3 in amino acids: CAISEGQGSQPQHF. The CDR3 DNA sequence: TGTGCCATCAGTGAGGGACAGGGGAGTCAGCCCCAGCATTTT.